Listed below are T cell receptor beta chains from one sample, sequenced in a study of Ad26.COV2.S vaccination and SARS-CoV-2 variants. The assay was immunoSEQ multiplex PCR, and TCRdb's table has in-frame clones only and misses some. The top ten hold around 7% of the sample, which has roughly 410,000 clones, about 80% seen once. The starting material was peripheral blood, obtained in a trial of Ad26.COV2.S vaccine versus placebo. These receptors originate from a person aged 18 to 59 who received the Ad26.COV2.S COVID-19 vaccine or a placebo. Each CDR3 is given with its conserved first and last residue. D genes are given only for firm matches. Clone size is stated in some rows and not others, as once, few, many or a class when expanded.

v_gene	j_gene	abundance	d_gene	CDR3nt	CDR3aa
TRBV4-3	TRBJ1-6	NA	TRBD1	TGCGCCAGCAGCCAAGAGGCAGGGGGCATGGGATCACCCCTCCACTTT	CASSQEAGGMGSPLHF
TRBV6-5	TRBJ1-6	NA	TRBD1	TGTGCCAGCGCGACAGGGGGCTCCTATAATTCACCCCTCCACTTT	CASATGGSYNSPLHF
TRBV19	TRBJ2-3	NA	NA	TGTGCCAGTAGTGCGGGCACAGATACGCAGTATTTT	CASSAGTDTQYF
TRBV6-4	TRBJ2-7	NA	NA	TGTGCCAGCAGTGACTCTTACGAGCAGTACTTC	CASSDSYEQYF
TRBV11-2	TRBJ2-1	once	NA	TGTGCCAGCAGCTGGGAGGACCGGTCCTACAATGAGCAGTTCTTC	CASSWEDRSYNEQFF
TRBV4-2	TRBJ1-2	NA	NA	TGTGCCAGCAGCCATGGGAGGCCGCCCAACTATGGCTACACCTTC	CASSHGRPPNYGYTF
TRBV19	TRBJ1-2	NA	NA	TGTGCCAGTAGTAGAGGACCGTCCTATGGCTACACCTTC	CASSRGPSYGYTF
TRBV7-9	TRBJ2-3	NA	TRBD2	TGTGCCAGCAGCTTAAGGAGAAGCGGGGGGGATAGCACAGATACGCAGTATTTT	CASSLRRSGGDSTDTQYF
TRBV4-1	TRBJ1-2	NA	NA	TGCGCCAGCAGCCAGACAATAAGGAAGATACAGGATGGCAACTATGGCTACACCTTC	CASSQTIRKIQDGNYGYTF
TRBV10-3	TRBJ2-7	NA	TRBD2	TGTGCCATCAGTGGTCTAGCGGGAGGAGGCTCCTACGAGCAGTACTTC	CAISGLAGGGSYEQYF
TRBV5-5	TRBJ2-4	once	TRBD2	TGTGCCAGCAGCCGATTTAGCGGGAGGCCCGAGGGTGGAAACATTCAGTACTTC	CASSRFSGRPEGGNIQYF